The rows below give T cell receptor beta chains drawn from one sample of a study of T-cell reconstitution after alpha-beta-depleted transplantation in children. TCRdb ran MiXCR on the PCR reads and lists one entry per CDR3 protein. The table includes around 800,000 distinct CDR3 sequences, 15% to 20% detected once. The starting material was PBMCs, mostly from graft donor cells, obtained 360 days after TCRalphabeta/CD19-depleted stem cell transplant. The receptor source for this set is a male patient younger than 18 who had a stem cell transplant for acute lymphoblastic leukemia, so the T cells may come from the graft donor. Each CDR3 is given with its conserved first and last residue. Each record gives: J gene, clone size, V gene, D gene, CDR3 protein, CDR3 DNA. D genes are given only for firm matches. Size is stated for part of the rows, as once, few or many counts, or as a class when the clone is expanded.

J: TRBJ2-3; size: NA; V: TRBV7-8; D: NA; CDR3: CASSHIPAATFTDTQYF; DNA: TGTGCCAGCAGCCATATCCCGGCAGCCACCTTCACAGATACGCAGTATTTT
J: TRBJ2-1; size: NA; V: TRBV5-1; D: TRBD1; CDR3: CASSSTTGAINNEQFF; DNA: TGCGCCAGCAGCTCGACGACAGGGGCGATTAACAATGAGCAGTTCTTC
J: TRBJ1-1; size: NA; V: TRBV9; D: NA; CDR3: CASRPSPGNTEAFF; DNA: TGTGCCAGCAGACCGTCCCCTGGGAACACTGAAGCTTTCTTT
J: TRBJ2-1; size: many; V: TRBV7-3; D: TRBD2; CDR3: CASSLIGGSSYNEQFF; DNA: TGTGCCAGCAGCTTAATTGGCGGGAGCTCCTACAATGAGCAGTTCTTC
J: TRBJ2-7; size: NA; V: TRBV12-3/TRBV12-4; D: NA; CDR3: CASSFDGATRYGQYF; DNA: TGTGCCAGCAGTTTCGACGGCGCTACGAGGTATGGGCAGTACTTC
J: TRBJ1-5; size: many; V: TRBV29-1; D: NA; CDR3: CSVRRGTDSNQPQHF; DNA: TGCAGCGTGCGCAGGGGTACTGATAGCAATCAGCCCCAGCATTTT
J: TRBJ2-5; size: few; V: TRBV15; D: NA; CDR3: CATSVGQRRETQYF; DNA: TGTGCCACCAGCGTTGGACAGAGGCGGGAGACCCAGTACTTC
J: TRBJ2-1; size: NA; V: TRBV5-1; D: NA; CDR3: CASSLIGVEGNEQFF; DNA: TGCGCCAGCAGCTTGATTGGGGTAGAAGGGAATGAGCAGTTCTTC
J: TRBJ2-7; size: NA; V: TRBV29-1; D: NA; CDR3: CSVEVQVGIYEQYF; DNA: TGCAGCGTTGAAGTACAGGTGGGGATTTACGAGCAGTACTTC
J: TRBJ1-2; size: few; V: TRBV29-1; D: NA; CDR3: CSVVRQGPYATGYTF; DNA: TGCAGCGTTGTCCGCCAGGGACCTTATGCTACCGGCTACACCTTC
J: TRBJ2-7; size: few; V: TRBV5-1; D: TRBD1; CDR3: CASSLDRDRSSYEQYF; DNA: TGCGCCAGCAGCTTGGATCGGGACAGGTCCTCCTACGAGCAGTACTTC
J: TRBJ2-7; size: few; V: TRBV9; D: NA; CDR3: CASSVVPEGPTYEQYF; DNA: TGTGCCAGCAGCGTAGTTCCAGAGGGGCCCACCTACGAGCAGTACTTC
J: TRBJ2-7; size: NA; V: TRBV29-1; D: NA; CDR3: CSVEHMGVEYF; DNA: TGCAGCGTTGAACATATGGGGGTGGAGTACTTC